These 16 T cell receptor beta chains were all obtained from the same sample, sequenced in a study of human T cells and chemical hapten exposure. TCRdb fed the RACE reads into MiXCR, producing one record per CDR3 protein. The profile shows around 300,000 distinct CDR3 sequences, approximately 6.3% of them singletons. Time point indicated: patch test 1, 2 weeks after DPC sensitization. Treatment described: therapeutic diphenylcyclopropenone sensitization with weekly scalp DPC. The sample in question was whole blood, obtained in connection with sensitization to the hapten diphenylcyclopropenone (DPC). All receptors derive from a woman aged 18-29 years with alopecia areata. Some clones in this sample may be carry-over from other donors' samples.

This clonotype was observed at least ten times. V and J are TRBV10-3 and TRBJ2-3, with 9 positions matching TRBD2. Germline trimming cut 6 bases from V and 0 bases from J; bases unmatched to any gene: 10. The CDR3 length is 17 residues. CDR1 and CDR2 from the germline V gene are ENHRY and SYGVKD. CDR3 sequence reads: CAIRGGGDPTSTDTQYF. In DNA, the CDR3 is TGTGCCATCAGGGGCGGGGGGGACCCGACAAGCACAGATACGCAGTATTTT.

The chain employs TRBV7-2 and TRBJ2-7; D unresolved. The CDR3 is made up of 13 amino acids. CDR1 and CDR2 from the germline V gene are SGHTA and FQGNSA. V was shortened by 1 base and J by 2 bases, with 6 bases between the two germline ends. The CDR3 sequence is CASSLVWPYEQYF. The CDR3, as DNA: TGTGCCAGCAGCTTAGTTTGGCCCTACGAGCAGTACTTC.

V gene TRBV28 combines with J gene TRBJ1-1; D remains ambiguous. This CDR3 contains 11 residues. Trimming took 9 bases from V and 3 from J, leaving 8 bases between them. The V gene's germline CDR1 is MDHEN and CDR2 SYDVKM. The chain's CDR3 is CASSWYTEAFF. The DNA of the CDR3 is TGTGCCAGTTCTTGGTACACTGAAGCTTTCTTT. Together with reference TRBV28 and TRBJ1-1, the CDR3 gives the full variable domain: DVKVTQSSRYLVKRTGEKVFLECVQDMDHENMFWYRQDPGLGLRLIYFSYDVKMKEKGDIPEGYSVSREKKERFSLILESASTNQTSMYLCASSWYTEAFFGQGTRLTVV.

This clonotype was found many times. The genes are TRBV6-6 and TRBJ1-2; D not resolved. The CDR3 runs to 12 residues. Trimming took off 2 bases at V and 10 bases at J, with 11 bases between the two ends. Germline loops: CDR1 MNHNY, CDR2 SVGAGI (reference sequence). The CDR3 protein is CASSYGSDHYTF. DNA for the CDR3: TGTGCCAGCAGTTACGGTTCGGACCACTACACCTTC.

The sample holds a few counts of this clonotype. The rearrangement joins TRBV20-1 to TRBJ1-1, with D perhaps TRBD1 (5 bases). V gave up 3 bases and J gave up 2 bases, with 10 bases separating them. The CDR3 contains 13 residues. Germline values: CDR1 DFQATT, CDR2 SNEGSKA (reference sequence). The CDR3 here is CSASVGVNTEAFF. In DNA form, the CDR3 reads TGCAGTGCTAGTGTGGGGGTCAACACTGAAGCTTTCTTT.

For this clonotype: Possible read error: a much larger clone is one base away. The rearrangement joins TRBV18 to TRBJ2-2, with D hard to call. CDR1 and CDR2 from the germline V gene are KGHSH and LQKENI. The ends were cut back, 8 bases at V and 9 bases at J, with 13 bases in the middle. The CDR3 is 12 amino acids. The CDR3: CASAGTYRELFF. The CDR3 DNA follows: TGTGCCAGCGCAGGAACATACAGGGAGCTGTTTTTT.

Many counts were recorded for this clonotype. The V and J genes are TRBV7-9 and TRBJ1-2, with D perhaps matching TRBD1 (6 bases). The CDR3 covers 15 residues. The V end lost 1 base, the J end lost 5 bases, and 14 bases lay between the germline ends. Germline CDR1 reads SEHNR; CDR2 reads FQNEAQ (reference sequence). The CDR3 sequence: CASSLGTVDKYGYTF. CDR3 nucleotides: TGTGCCAGCAGCTTAGGGACAGTTGATAAGTATGGCTACACCTTC.

The table lists this clonotype with a few counts. V gene TRBV5-1 combines with J gene TRBJ1-4, with D maybe TRBD1 (5 bases). The CDR3 consists of 18 residues. Per germline, CDR1 SGHRS and CDR2 YFSETQ. V lost 0 bases, J lost 4 bases, and 19 bases lay in between. The CDR3 coding sequence is TGCGCCAGCAGCTTGGGATTGGCCGTTGATGGGGGTAATGAAAAACTGTTTTTT. Its protein is CASSLGLAVDGGNEKLFF.

This clonotype was picked up a small number of times. The chain employs TRBV5-1 and TRBJ1-2; no reliable D call. The germline V gene has CDR1 SGHRS and CDR2 YFSETQ. Trimming left V 9 bases short and J 4 bases short, with 22 bases between. The CDR3 spans 15 residues. The CDR3 DNA is TGCGCCACCACCACCGGAACAGAAGGATCCTATGGCTACACCTTC. It is translated as CATTTGTEGSYGYTF.

This rearrangement joins TRBV5-1 to TRBJ2-1; the match to TRBD1 covers 8 bases. The CDR3 runs to 14 residues. Germline values: CDR1 SGHRS, CDR2 YFSETQ. Germline trimming cut 4 bases from V and 5 bases from J; bases unmatched to any gene: 5. In nucleotides, the CDR3 is TGCGCCAGCAGCCACAGGGGGTCTGACAATGAGCAGTTCTTC. This sequence encodes CASSHRGSDNEQFF.

This clonotype has at least ten counts. The chain is built from TRBV27 and TRBJ1-1; D remains unclear. Per germline, CDR1 MNHEY and CDR2 SMNVEV (reference sequence). V lost 7 bases to trimming and J lost 8 bases, with 11 bases between them. The CDR3 is 11 residues long. The CDR3 is CASIGTDEAFF. The CDR3 coding sequence is TGTGCCAGCATTGGCACGGACGAAGCTTTCTTT.

In its sample, this clonotype was seen a few times. This chain connects TRBV9 to TRBJ2-2, with D tentatively TRBD1 (6 bases). Germline CDR1 SGDLS, CDR2 YYNGEE. CDR3 length equals 15 residues. V shed 0 bases and J shed 0 bases, with 6 bases lying between them. CDR3 sequence reads: CASSVGTANTGELFF. The CDR3 coding sequence is TGTGCCAGCAGCGTAGGGACAGCGAACACCGGGGAGCTGTTTTTT.

This clonotype was seen a handful of times. The chain recombines TRBV12-5 with TRBJ2-5; D possibly corresponds to TRBD2 (6 bases). From germline, CDR1 is LGHNT and CDR2 FRNRAP. V shed 6 bases and J shed 7 bases, with 24 bases lying between them. The CDR3 is 16 residues long. The CDR3 DNA sequence: TGTGCTAGTGGGCAATCCGGGACTGAGGCCTTCGGGACCCAGTACTTC. Translated, it gives CASGQSGTEAFGTQYF.

This clonotype was found many times. This chain links TRBV12-3 or TRBV12-4 with TRBJ2-3; D unclear. Trimming took 2 bases from V and 2 from J, leaving 8 bases between them. This CDR3 comprises 14 residues. CDR3 nucleotide sequence: TGTGCCAGCAGTTTACTAAGATCCACAGATACGCAGTATTTT. It codes for CASSLLRSTDTQYF.

This clonotype was detected many times. The chain carries TRBV2 and TRBJ2-3; D is unresolved. Trimming took 1 base from V and 2 from J, leaving 7 bases between them. The CDR3 spans 14 residues. Germline assignment: CDR1 SNHLY and CDR2 FYNNEI. The CDR3 spells CASSEDLNTDTQYF. The CDR3, as DNA: TGTGCCAGCAGTGAAGACTTAAACACAGATACGCAGTATTTT.

This clonotype was recorded at least ten times. CDR3 nucleotides: TGTGCCAGAGAAGATCTAGCGGGGAGATACGAGCAGTACTTC. Translating gives CAREDLAGRYEQYF. This chain joins TRBV2 and TRBJ2-7; 9 bases are shared with TRBD2. V dropped 9 bases and J dropped 4; count of bases not matched to a gene: 10. CDR1 is SNHLY, CDR2 FYNNEI, per germline. There are 14 residues in the CDR3. Drawing the rest from reference TRBV2 and TRBJ2-7, the complete variable domain is EPEVTQTPSHQVTQMGQEVILRCVPISNHLYFYWYRQILGQKVEFLVSFYNNEISEKSEIFDDQFSVERPDGSNFTLKIRSTKLEDSAMYFCAREDLAGRYEQYFGPGTRLTVT.